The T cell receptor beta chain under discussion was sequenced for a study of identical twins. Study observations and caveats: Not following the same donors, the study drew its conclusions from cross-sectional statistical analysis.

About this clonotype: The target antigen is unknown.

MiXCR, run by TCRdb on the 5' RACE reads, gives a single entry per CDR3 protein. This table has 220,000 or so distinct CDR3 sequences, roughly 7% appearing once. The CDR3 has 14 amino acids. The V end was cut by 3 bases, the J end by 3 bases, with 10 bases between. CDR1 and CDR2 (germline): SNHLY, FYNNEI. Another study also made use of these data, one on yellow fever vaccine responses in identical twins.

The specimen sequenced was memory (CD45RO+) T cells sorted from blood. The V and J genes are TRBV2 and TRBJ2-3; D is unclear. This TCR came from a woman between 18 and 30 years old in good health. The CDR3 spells CASSDSAQTDTQYF. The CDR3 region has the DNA TGTGCCAGCAGTGACTCCGCCCAAACAGATACGCAGTATTTT.